Below are 32 T cell receptor beta chains sequenced from a single sample in a study of identical twins. TCRdb itself ran the 5' RACE reads through MiXCR, one entry per CDR3 protein. The data show approximately 230,000 distinct CDR3 sequences, with 6.5% to 8% seen just once and approximately 15% held by the top ten. These same data were also listed under a study on T cells expressing NK-cell markers.

The specimen sequenced was CD8+ T cells sorted from blood. Receptors originate from a woman between 18 and 30 years old in good health.

This clonotype was counted a few times. The chain joins TRBV30 to TRBJ2-3; no clear D. The CDR3 loop spans 12 amino acids. V dropped 2 bases and J dropped 5 bases, with 8 bases sitting between them. The V gene's germline CDR1 is GTSNPN and CDR2 SVGIG (reference sequence). This CDR3 reads CAWSISGDTQYF. As DNA, the CDR3 is TGTGCCTGGAGTATTAGTGGAGATACGCAGTATTTT.

This clonotype has a handful of counts. The chain carries TRBV12-3 or TRBV12-4 and TRBJ1-2; D remains unclear. Trimming stripped 11 bases from V and 4 bases from J, with 23 bases between. CDR3 size: 15 residues. The DNA for the CDR3 is TGTGCCGCCTTAGCGTCCCAACGGGGTGGCTATGGCTACACCTTC. It translates to CAALASQRGGYGYTF.

This chain uses TRBV25-1 with TRBJ2-7; possible D gene TRBD2, 6 bases. V dropped 8 bases and J dropped 9 bases, with 11 bases sitting between them. The CDR3 consists of 10 residues. CDR1 and CDR2 from the germline V gene are MGHDK and SYGVNS. The CDR3: CASGGTPQYF. CDR3 DNA: TGTGCCAGCGGAGGGACGCCGCAGTACTTC.

This clonotype was seen only a few times. This chain uses TRBV5-6 with TRBJ2-3; D possibly corresponds to TRBD1 (6 bases). Germline V gives CDR1 SGHDT, CDR2 YYEEEE. The CDR3 has 15 amino acids. Trimming stripped 6 bases from V and 1 base from J, with 15 bases between. CDR3: CASTRKGQRTDTQYF. The CDR3 nucleotides read TGTGCCAGCACCCGAAAAGGACAGCGCACAGATACGCAGTATTTT.

This chain connects TRBV15 to TRBJ2-3; the D gene could be TRBD1 or TRBD2 (5 bases each). Germline V gene lookup returns CDR1 LNHNV and CDR2 YYDKDF (reference sequence). Trimming shortened V by 8 bases and J by 2 bases, and 11 bases separated the two germline ends. The CDR3 consists of 13 residues. Here the CDR3 reads CATRDPITDTQYF. CDR3 DNA: TGTGCCACCCGGGACCCCATCACAGATACGCAGTATTTT.

This clonotype was seen repeatedly, ten times or more. This chain links TRBV7-9 with TRBJ2-1, with a tentative D call TRBD2 (6 bases). CDR1 and CDR2 from the germline V gene are SEHNR and FQNEAQ (reference sequence). V lost 5 bases, J lost 7 bases, and 21 bases lay in between. This CDR3 spans 16 amino acids. The CDR3 bases are TGTGCCAGCAGCCCTCCTCTGGGCGGGATCCCTAATGAGCAGTTCTTC. It specifies CASSPPLGGIPNEQFF.

Only a few counts were recorded for this clonotype. The chain combines TRBV9 with TRBJ2-1, with 8 bases identical to TRBD2. CDR1 is SGDLS and CDR2 is YYNGEE in the germline V gene. CDR3 length: 15 residues. The V gene end was trimmed by 0 bases and the J gene end by 3 bases; junction bases not matched to a gene: 2. The CDR3 loop reads CASSVVGLDYNEQFF. For the CDR3, the DNA is TGTGCCAGCAGCGTAGTGGGACTAGACTACAATGAGCAGTTCTTC.

The table lists this clonotype with many counts. V usage is TRBV24-1 and J usage is TRBJ2-2; TRBD2 matches 7 bases. The CDR3 covers 16 residues. Per the germline V gene, CDR1 is KGHDR and CDR2 is SFDVKD. J lost 5 bases, V lost 9 bases, and 14 bases had no gene match. CDR3 in DNA: TGTGCCACCTCCCCGGGGGGTCCCACTGGGACCGGGGAGCTGTTTTTT. Its translation is CATSPGGPTGTGELFF.

This clonotype was recorded at least ten times. CDR3 in amino acids: CASSPLANQPQHF. CDR3 DNA: TGTGCCAGCAGTCCCCTTGCGAATCAGCCCCAGCATTTT. The chain is built from TRBV12-3 or TRBV12-4 and TRBJ1-5, with no clear D. This CDR3 contains 13 residues. Trimming pared 5 bases from V and 4 bases from J, leaving 9 bases between.

The chain couples TRBV5-6 to TRBJ2-7; D unresolved. Per germline, CDR1 SGHDT and CDR2 YYEEEE. Between the trimmed V and J ends, which lost 4 bases and 3 bases, there was a span of 5 bases. The length of the CDR3 is 11 residues. The CDR3, as DNA: TGTGCCAGCAGCCACCTCTACGAGCAGTACTTC. Residues: CASSHLYEQYF.

The sample holds many counts of this clonotype. One end of the junction is discordant with germline, which a read error may explain. The rearrangement links TRBV5-6 to TRBJ1-1, with D uncertain. This CDR3 comprises 13 residues. CDR1 is SGHDT, CDR2 YYEEEE, per germline. The CDR3 is CASSLGSNTEAFF. CDR3 coding DNA: TGCGCCAGCAGCTTGGGGTCGAACACTGAAGCTTTCTTT.

This clonotype was detected only a few times. The V gene is TRBV15, the J gene TRBJ2-1; D ambiguous. Germline-derived CDR1 and CDR2 are LNHNV and YYDKDF (reference sequence). V was cut by 7 bases and J by 0 bases, with 22 bases left in between. The CDR3 sequence is 18 residues long. The CDR3 reads CATNSTVVDSHSYNEQFF. The CDR3 DNA follows: TGTGCCACCAACAGCACCGTAGTGGATTCCCACTCCTACAATGAGCAGTTCTTC.

In its sample, this clonotype was seen many times. This sequence joins TRBV4-1 and TRBJ1-5, with TRBD1 matching over 8 bases. The J segment lost 4 bases and the V segment lost 4 bases, leaving 6 bases of the junction unmatched. CDR3 length: 15 amino acids. Per the germline V gene, CDR1 is MGHRA and CDR2 is YSYEKL. The CDR3 is CASSPGQGGNQPQHF. In DNA form, the CDR3 reads TGCGCCAGCAGCCCCGGACAGGGAGGAAATCAGCCCCAGCATTTT.

The chain combines TRBV9 with TRBJ2-2; D not certain. V lost 4 bases and J 0 bases, leaving 7 bases between the germline ends. CDR1 SGDLS and CDR2 YYNGEE come from the germline V gene. The CDR3 spans 14 residues. The CDR3, as DNA: TGTGCCAGCAGCCCCCTATCGAACACCGGGGAGCTGTTTTTT. Protein sequence: CASSPLSNTGELFF.

The rearrangement uses TRBV6-1 and TRBJ2-7; D may be TRBD2 (5 bases). V lost 4 bases and J lost 4, with 14 bases in between. CDR1 MNHNS and CDR2 SASEGT come from the germline V gene. This CDR3 has 14 residues. The CDR3 protein is CASSATMGIYEQYF. DNA for the CDR3: TGTGCCAGCAGTGCGACTATGGGAATTTACGAGCAGTACTTC.

This clonotype was recorded a few times. The gene calls are TRBV12-5 and TRBJ2-7; D is undetermined. Trimming took off 3 bases at V and 0 bases at J, with 15 bases between the two ends. In germline, CDR1 is LGHNT, CDR2 FRNRAP. The CDR3 consists of 16 residues. For the CDR3, the DNA is TGTGCTAGTGGTTTTTTATCTGGCGGCTACTCCTACGAGCAGTACTTC. It yields the protein CASGFLSGGYSYEQYF.

This chain connects TRBV20-1 to TRBJ1-2, with a weak D call TRBD1 (5 bases). CDR3 length equals 13 residues. Germline V gene data show CDR1 as DFQATT and CDR2 as SNEGSKA (reference sequence). V lost 3 bases, J lost 6 bases, and 14 bases lay in between. In DNA, the CDR3 is TGCAGTGCTAGTTCAGCGCAGGGAAATGGCTACACCTTC. Translated: CSASSAQGNGYTF.

This clonotype occurred many times. This chain joins TRBV20-1 and TRBJ2-7; D is possibly TRBD1 (6 bases). CDR1 DFQATT and CDR2 SNEGSKA come from the germline V gene (reference sequence). CDR3 length equals 15 residues. V lost 1 base and J 2 bases, leaving 15 bases between the germline ends. As DNA, the CDR3 is TGCAGTGCTAGAGCCTACCGACAGGCCACCTACGAGCAGTACTTC. Its translation is CSARAYRQATYEQYF.

This clonotype came up many times. The genes are TRBV9 and TRBJ1-3; D may be TRBD1 (6 bases). Per the germline V gene, CDR1 is SGDLS and CDR2 is YYNGEE. This CDR3 has 15 residues. Trimming shortened V by 3 bases and J by 0 bases, and 10 bases separated the two germline ends. The CDR3 here is CASSEWDISGNTIYF. In nucleotides, the CDR3 is TGTGCCAGCAGCGAATGGGACATCTCTGGAAACACCATATATTTT.

This clonotype was recorded a few times. The J gene is TRBJ2-5, the V gene TRBV27; the D gene could be TRBD1 or TRBD2 (7 bases each). Germline V CDR1 and CDR2: MNHEY, SMNVEV (reference sequence). V lost 5 bases, J lost 6 bases, and 16 bases lay in between. CDR3 length: 14 amino acids. CDR3 DNA: TGTGCCAGCAGTGTCGACAGGGAGGGTAAGACCCAGTACTTC. Translating it yields CASSVDREGKTQYF.

This clonotype was observed at least ten times. The gene calls are TRBV4-1 and TRBJ1-2; D gene ambiguous. Trimming stripped 6 bases from V and 10 bases from J, with 27 bases between. The CDR3 is 16 amino acids. Per germline, CDR1 MGHRA and CDR2 YSYEKL. CDR3 sequence: CASSPSIQRSQLNYTF. CDR3 DNA sequence: TGCGCCAGCAGTCCTTCCATACAGAGATCCCAGCTAAACTACACCTTC.

V usage is TRBV10-3 and J usage is TRBJ2-7, with TRBD2 matching over 12 bases. This CDR3 region has 12 residues. With V trimmed by 10 bases and J by 7 bases, 5 bases remained unmatched. From germline, CDR1 is ENHRY and CDR2 SYGVKD. The DNA of the CDR3 is TGTGCCACTCTAGGACTAGCGGGGGAGCAGTACTTC. This gives the protein CATLGLAGEQYF.

This clonotype was detected only a few times. The V and J genes are TRBV9 and TRBJ2-2; D is undetermined. V was cut by 3 bases and J by 2 bases, with 11 bases left in between. Germline-derived CDR1 and CDR2 are SGDLS and YYNGEE. The CDR3 covers 15 residues. The CDR3 region is CASSGRVLNTGELFF. The CDR3 coding sequence is TGTGCCAGCAGCGGCCGGGTCCTCAACACCGGGGAGCTGTTTTTT.

The rearrangement joins TRBV23-1 to TRBJ1-5; TRBD1 matches 10 bases. TRBV23-1 is assigned to the ORF class and has an uncertain function. The CDR3 loop spans 15 amino acids. The V and J ends lost 7 bases and 7 bases, in that order; junction bases with no gene match: 10. This chain's CDR3 is CASNHPGQGWQPQHF. The CDR3 nucleotides read TGCGCCAGCAACCATCCGGGACAGGGGTGGCAGCCCCAGCATTTT.

The J gene is TRBJ2-7, the V gene TRBV11-2, with D maybe TRBD2 (6 bases). CDR3 length: 16 amino acids. V lost 5 bases and J lost 1, with 18 bases in between. Germline assignment: CDR1 SGHAT and CDR2 FQNNGV. The CDR3 DNA reads as TGTGCCAGCAGCCCACCCCCCCGGGACTTTTCCTACGAGCAGTACTTC. This codes for CASSPPPRDFSYEQYF.

This clonotype was observed a few times. The chain couples TRBV6-1 to TRBJ2-7, with D tentatively TRBD2 (5 bases). The CDR3 is 15 amino acids. With 3 bases removed from V and 2 bases from J, the gap between germline ends came to 14 bases. CDR1 is MNHNS and CDR2 is SASEGT in the germline V gene. The CDR3 spells CASSEGDGVPYEQYF. In DNA, the CDR3 is TGTGCCAGCAGTGAGGGAGACGGGGTCCCCTACGAGCAGTACTTC.

This clonotype has only a few counts. V usage is TRBV3-1 and J usage is TRBJ2-7; no firm D call. V lost 4 bases, J lost 5 bases, and 18 bases lay in between. This CDR3 comprises 15 residues. Germline CDR1 and CDR2: LGHDT and YNNKEL (reference sequence). In DNA form, the CDR3 reads TGTGCCAGCAGCCCGGACCAGGCGGTAGGAGACGAGCAGTACTTC. This translates into CASSPDQAVGDEQYF.

This clonotype has at least ten counts. The CDR3: CASSQDRFFYEQYF. As DNA, the CDR3 is TGCGCCAGCAGCCAGGACAGGTTCTTCTACGAGCAGTACTTC. The chain employs TRBV5-1 and TRBJ2-7; 7 bases fit TRBD1. The ends lost 4 bases at V and 3 bases at J; junction bases unmatched: 7. Germline CDR1 SGHRS, CDR2 YFSETQ. This CDR3 contains 14 residues.

The gene calls are TRBV20-1 and TRBJ1-4, with unresolved D. Germline lookup yields CDR1 DFQATT and CDR2 SNEGSKA (reference sequence). The CDR3 loop spans 14 amino acids. V was cut by 5 bases and J by 0 bases, with 10 bases left in between. The CDR3 region has the DNA TGCAGTGCTCCCGAGGCAGCAACTAATGAAAAACTGTTTTTT. It encodes CSAPEAATNEKLFF.

This clonotype was detected only a few times. The chain carries TRBV6-5 and TRBJ1-3; TRBD1 is a possible D gene (6 bases). From germline, CDR1 is MNHEY and CDR2 SVGAGI. V was shortened by 6 bases and J by 2 bases, with 20 bases between the two germline ends. This CDR3 region has 17 residues. The CDR3 is CASRLAEGTIAGNTIYF. For the CDR3, the DNA is TGTGCCAGCAGATTAGCTGAGGGGACAATTGCTGGAAACACCATATATTTT.

This clonotype was seen many times. The genes are TRBV27 and TRBJ1-2, with 8 bases lining up with TRBD1. V lost 5 bases and J lost 4; bases outside the gene matches: 9. The CDR3 covers 15 residues. Germline assignment: CDR1 MNHEY and CDR2 SMNVEV (reference sequence). CDR3: CASSPPDRARYGYTF. The DNA for the CDR3 is TGTGCCAGCAGTCCTCCGGACAGGGCGCGCTATGGCTACACCTTC.

This sequence joins TRBV6-5 and TRBJ1-6, with D maybe TRBD1 (6 bases). Germline V gene lookup returns CDR1 MNHEY and CDR2 SVGAGI. Deletions cut 10 bases from V and 9 bases from J, with 7 bases between. CDR3 size: 10 residues. The CDR3, as DNA: TGTGCCACAGGGGTTTCACCCCTCCACTTT. This sequence encodes CATGVSPLHF.